Below, 31 T cell receptor beta chains from the same sample are listed, as sequenced in a study of blood T cell repertoires in COVID-19 (dated by TCRdb to the early 2020s). Libraries came from the immunoSEQ multiplex PCR assay. As stored in TCRdb, this immuneACCESS dataset retains in-frame rearrangements with V and J assigned. A fraction of the clones does not appear; measured against another copy, unresolved V genes explain less than half of the discrepancy, and the remainder lacks a known reason. The sample table lists fewer than 60,000 clones, around four fifths of them with a count of one. The top ten hold 3.5% to 4.5% of the sample. Sequenced material: peripheral blood. The receptors shown here come from a man aged 55 to 70 with acute or convalescent COVID-19.

The J gene is TRBJ1-3, the V gene TRBV7-2, with a weak D call TRBD1 (5 bases). The CDR3 consists of 14 residues. V was pared by 4 bases and J by 2 bases, with 9 bases between. Per germline, CDR1 SGHTA and CDR2 FQGNSA. The CDR3 sequence: CASSWGPAGNTIYF. The DNA of the CDR3 is TGTGCCAGCAGCTGGGGCCCCGCTGGAAACACCATATATTTT.

This rearrangement joins TRBV7-3 to TRBJ2-2; D is uncertain. The CDR3 is made up of 12 amino acids. Per germline, CDR1 SGHTA and CDR2 FQGTGA. V lost 3 bases, J lost 7 bases, and 6 bases lay in between. The CDR3 sequence is CASSFRGGELFF. The CDR3 DNA sequence: TGTGCCAGCAGCTTTAGAGGCGGGGAGCTGTTTTTT. The full variable domain, with the rest looked up from reference TRBV7-3 and TRBJ2-2, is GAGVSQTPSNKVTEKGKYVELRCDPISGHTALYWYRQSLGQGPEFLIYFQGTGAADDSGLPNDRFFAVRPEGSVSTLKIQRTERGDSAVYLCASSFRGGELFFGEGSRLTVL.

The V gene is TRBV11-2, the J gene TRBJ2-1; TRBD2 matches at 13 bases. V shed 7 bases and J 5 bases; nucleotides not matched to a gene: 5. Germline V gene sequence: CDR1 SGHAT, CDR2 FQNNGV. The length of the CDR3 is 15 residues. DNA of the CDR3: TGTGCCAGCACCGTGGGACTAGCGGGGAACAATGAGCAGTTCTTC. It is translated as CASTVGLAGNNEQFF.

The chain joins TRBV19 to TRBJ1-3, with TRBD1 matching 8 bases. This CDR3 is built from 16 residues. Germline CDR1 LNHDA, CDR2 SQIVND (reference sequence). The J segment lost 1 base and the V segment lost 5 bases, leaving 7 bases of the junction unmatched. CDR3 in amino acids: CASSSVGQGSGNTIYF. CDR3 in DNA: TGTGCCAGTAGTTCCGTTGGACAGGGATCTGGAAACACCATATATTTT.

V and J are TRBV5-5 and TRBJ1-5; no firm D call. V lost 4 bases, J lost 7 bases, and 12 bases lay in between. From germline, CDR1 is SGHKS and CDR2 YYEKEE (reference sequence). The CDR3 length is 13 residues. CDR3 amino acids: CASSTVSNQPQHF. The CDR3 DNA reads TGTGCCAGCAGCACAGTGTCGAACCAGCCCCAGCATTTT.

This clone was detected once. This chain joins TRBV10-3 and TRBJ1-2, with D possibly being TRBD1 (5 bases). CDR3 length equals 14 residues. Germline V gives CDR1 ENHRY, CDR2 SYGVKD. Trimming took off 3 bases at V and 2 bases at J, with 10 bases between the two ends. DNA of the CDR3: TGTGCCATCAGTGACCCGGACAAAAACTATGGCTACACCTTC. Residues: CAISDPDKNYGYTF.

In this sample, this clone turned up once. The chain couples TRBV11-2 to TRBJ2-1; 10 bases match TRBD2. V lost 5 bases to trimming and J lost 4 bases; unmatched junction nucleotides: 5. Germline V CDR1 and CDR2: SGHAT, FQNNGV. This CDR3 comprises 15 residues. The CDR3 sequence: CASSRSGGSYNEQFF. The CDR3 DNA is TGTGCCAGCAGCCGTAGCGGGGGGTCTTACAATGAGCAGTTCTTC. Combining the CDR3 with reference TRBV11-2 and TRBJ2-1 gives the whole variable domain EAGVAQSPRYKIIEKRQSVAFWCNPISGHATLYWYQQILGQGPKLLIQFQNNGVVDDSQLPKDRFSAERLKGVDSTLKIQPAKLEDSAVYLCASSRSGGSYNEQFFGPGTRLTVL.

The V gene is TRBV5-1, the J gene TRBJ1-1; D is possibly TRBD1 (5 bases). CDR3 length: 15 amino acids. V was trimmed by 5 bases and J by 9 bases, leaving 23 bases between them. Germline V gene sequence: CDR1 SGHRS, CDR2 YFSETQ. CDR3 coding DNA: TGCGCCAGCAGTGATTTAGGCAGGGATTCTCGAAAAGCTTTCTTT. This gives the protein CASSDLGRDSRKAFF. The variable domain in full, with the rest retrieved from reference TRBV5-1 and TRBJ1-1, is KAGVTQTPRYLIKTRGQQVTLSCSPISGHRSVSWYQQTPGQGLQFLFEYFSETQRNKGNFPGRFSGRQFSNSRSEMNVSTLELGDSALYLCASSDLGRDSRKAFFGQGTRLTVV.

This clone showed up just once. The chain is built from TRBV18 and TRBJ1-4, with D possibly TRBD1 on 5 matching bases. Germline-derived CDR1 and CDR2 are KGHSH and LQKENI. This CDR3 contains 15 residues. The V and J ends lost 0 bases and 8 bases respectively, with 13 bases between them. Here the CDR3 reads CASSPPEQAREKLFF. The CDR3 nucleotides read TGTGCCAGCTCACCACCAGAACAGGCGCGCGAAAAACTGTTTTTT.

The gene calls are TRBV4-2 and TRBJ2-7; 7 nucleotides align to TRBD1. Looked up from germline, CDR1 is LGHNA and CDR2 is YNFKEQ. J was trimmed by 1 base and V by 4 bases; bases with no gene match: 7. CDR3 length: 15 residues. The CDR3 protein is CASSPNRGYSYEQYF. In DNA, the CDR3 is TGTGCCAGCAGCCCTAACAGGGGTTATTCCTACGAGCAGTACTTC.

V is TRBV6-5 and J is TRBJ2-7; 11 bases map to TRBD2. Looked up from germline, CDR1 is MNHEY and CDR2 is SVGAGI. The length of the CDR3 is 14 residues. V was clipped by 2 bases and J by 12 bases; unmatched bases: 9. In nucleotides, the CDR3 is TGTGCCAGCAGTTACCGGCTAGCGGGGGGCCCTTGGTACTTC. It specifies CASSYRLAGGPWYF.

The CDR3 sequence: CSVEGGGQILQETQYF. The CDR3 DNA sequence: TGCAGCGTTGAGGGTGGTGGACAGATCCTCCAAGAGACCCAGTACTTC. The chain recombines TRBV29-1 with TRBJ2-5, with a tentative D call TRBD1 (6 bases). The CDR3 has 16 residues. V shed 3 bases and J shed 1 base, with 18 bases lying between them. Germline CDR1 is SQVTM and CDR2 is ANQGSEA.

The V gene is TRBV6-6, the J gene TRBJ1-3; 9 nucleotides match TRBD1. Looked up from germline, CDR1 is MNHNY and CDR2 is SVGAGI (reference sequence). Trimming took 6 bases from V and 0 from J; bases not matched to a gene: 6. The CDR3 loop spans 16 amino acids. CDR3: CASRMGTGSSGNTIYF. CDR3 nucleotides: TGTGCCAGCAGGATGGGGACAGGGTCCTCTGGAAACACCATATATTTT.

The rearrangement links TRBV7-3 to TRBJ2-3; TRBD2 matches 11 bases. Germline CDR1 reads SGHTA; CDR2 reads FQGTGA. The V segment lost 1 base and the J segment 1 base; nucleotides outside the gene matches: 1. This CDR3 is built from 16 residues. The CDR3, as DNA: TGTGCCAGCAGCTTAAATAGCGGGGGGGGCACAGATACGCAGTATTTT. Translation: CASSLNSGGGTDTQYF.

This clone showed up just once. The chain couples TRBV5-1 to TRBJ2-3; 9 bases line up with TRBD2. Germline assignment: CDR1 SGHRS and CDR2 YFSETQ. The CDR3 is 17 residues long. The V segment lost 0 bases and the J segment 4 bases; nucleotides outside the gene matches: 9. The CDR3 bases are TGCGCCAGCAGCTTGGCCGGTGGTAGCGGGGGAGCAGATACGCAGTATTTT. Translating it yields CASSLAGGSGGADTQYF.

This chain joins TRBV5-1 and TRBJ2-2, with D perhaps matching TRBD2 (5 bases). V was clipped by 4 bases and J by 6 bases, with 13 bases between them. The germline V gene encodes CDR1 SGHRS and CDR2 YFSETQ. This CDR3 is built from 14 residues. CDR3 sequence reads: CASSIFPGAGELFF. The CDR3 DNA reads TGCGCCAGCAGCATCTTTCCCGGGGCCGGGGAGCTGTTTTTT.

This chain uses TRBV30 with TRBJ2-7; D may be TRBD2 (6 bases). Germline V gene sequence: CDR1 GTSNPN, CDR2 SVGIG (reference sequence). Trimming left V 7 bases short and J 3 bases short, with 13 bases between. The CDR3 contains 12 residues. The CDR3 sequence: CASIAGGYEQYF. The CDR3 DNA is TGTGCCTCCATCGCCGGGGGCTACGAGCAGTACTTC.

The chain combines TRBV9 with TRBJ2-2; D is ambiguous. The CDR3 sequence is 14 residues long. Germline values: CDR1 SGDLS, CDR2 YYNGEE. The V end lost 0 bases, the J end lost 3 bases, and 6 bases lay between the germline ends. The DNA for the CDR3 is TGTGCCAGCAGCGTAGGAGTGGACACCGGGGAGCTGTTTTTT. As protein: CASSVGVDTGELFF.

The chain uses TRBV10-3 and TRBJ2-6, with 9 bases that match TRBD1. Germline loops: CDR1 ENHRY, CDR2 SYGVKD. V shed 5 bases, J shed 2 bases, and the junction held 1 base outside the gene matches. This CDR3 is built from 15 residues. CDR3 residues: CAISRQGAGANVLTF. CDR3 in DNA: TGTGCCATCAGTAGACAGGGGGCTGGGGCCAACGTCCTGACTTTC.

The rearrangement links TRBV30 to TRBJ1-4; D is uncertain. Trimming removed 2 bases at V and 2 bases at J, with 12 bases between. The CDR3 has 15 residues. Germline CDR1 is GTSNPN and CDR2 is SVGIG (reference sequence). The CDR3 region has the DNA TGTGCCTGGAGTATGTCGGGCGGGACTAATGAAAAACTGTTTTTT. This sequence encodes CAWSMSGGTNEKLFF.

The chain recombines TRBV12-5 with TRBJ2-1; 11 bases agree with TRBD2. Germline V gene lookup returns CDR1 LGHNT and CDR2 FRNRAP. The ends lost 2 bases at V and 0 bases at J; junction bases unmatched: 12. The CDR3 runs 20 residues. This chain's CDR3 is CASGLPTSGEFSRSYNEQFF. For the CDR3, the DNA is TGTGCTAGTGGTTTGCCGACTAGCGGGGAATTCTCCCGCTCCTACAATGAGCAGTTCTTC.

The chain links TRBV25-1 to TRBJ1-6, with 9 bases identical to TRBD1. The CDR3 is made up of 18 amino acids. In germline, CDR1 is MGHDK, CDR2 SYGVNS. Trimming took 1 base from V and 10 from J; bases not matched to a gene: 14. CDR3 amino acids: CASSELGTGLLGRSPLHF. DNA for the CDR3: TGTGCCAGCAGTGAATTGGGGACAGGGCTCCTGGGTAGATCACCCCTCCACTTT.

The rearrangement links TRBV27 to TRBJ2-1, with 8 bases lining up with TRBD2. The CDR3 length is 14 residues. CDR1 and CDR2 from the germline V gene are MNHEY and SMNVEV (reference sequence). V shed 4 bases and J 7 bases; nucleotides not matched to a gene: 6. The CDR3 sequence is CASSSGGRGNEQFF. The CDR3 DNA reads TGTGCCAGCAGTTCGGGGGGGCGAGGAAATGAGCAGTTCTTC.

This chain links TRBV5-5 with TRBJ1-5; D uncertain. The CDR3 is 13 residues long. Trimming removed 0 bases from V and 2 bases from J, with 3 bases in between. In germline, CDR1 is SGHKS, CDR2 YYEKEE (reference sequence). CDR3: CASSLAGNQPQHF. The CDR3 nucleotides read TGTGCCAGCAGCTTGGCAGGCAATCAGCCCCAGCATTTT.

The chain uses TRBV5-5 and TRBJ2-3; D gene unclear. V was clipped by 4 bases and J by 5 bases, with 8 bases between them. Germline V gene sequence: CDR1 SGHKS, CDR2 YYEKEE (reference sequence). CDR3 length: 12 residues. CDR3 in DNA: TGTGCCAGCAGCATAGACAAAGATACGCAGTATTTT. It specifies CASSIDKDTQYF.

V gene TRBV28 combines with J gene TRBJ2-5; no reliable D call. Germline CDR1 and CDR2: MDHEN and SYDVKM. V lost 5 bases and J 1 base, leaving 8 bases between the germline ends. This CDR3 spans 13 amino acids. DNA of the CDR3: TGTGCCAGCAGTCCCCGTTTCCAAGAGACCCAGTACTTC. Translated: CASSPRFQETQYF.

This clone was counted a single time. This sequence joins TRBV18 and TRBJ2-6, with TRBD1 as a possible D gene (5 bases). V gave up 6 bases and J gave up 2 bases, with 8 bases separating them. The CDR3 has 14 amino acids. CDR1 and CDR2 from the germline V gene are KGHSH and LQKENI. CDR3 DNA: TGTGCCAGCTCCCAGGGTGCTGGGGCCAACGTCCTGACTTTC. It specifies CASSQGAGANVLTF.

This sequence joins TRBV6-5 and TRBJ1-2; 9 bases fit TRBD1. Germline-derived CDR1 and CDR2 are MNHEY and SVGAGI. CDR3 length equals 15 residues. V shed 8 bases, J shed 4 bases, and the junction held 11 bases outside the gene matches. This chain's CDR3 is CASGGRGQGSYGYTF. The DNA for the CDR3 is TGTGCCAGCGGGGGAAGGGGACAGGGAAGCTATGGCTACACCTTC.

The chain recombines TRBV5-5 with TRBJ2-1; D ambiguous. Between the trimmed V and J ends, which lost 4 bases and 9 bases, there was a span of 11 bases. Per germline, CDR1 SGHKS and CDR2 YYEKEE (reference sequence). The CDR3 covers 12 residues. The DNA for the CDR3 is TGTGCCAGCAGCCAGAGGTCGGGTGAGCAGTTCTTC. As protein: CASSQRSGEQFF.

This chain uses TRBV19 with TRBJ2-1; 9 bases are shared with TRBD2. This CDR3 comprises 15 residues. CDR1 is LNHDA and CDR2 is SQIVND in the germline V gene (reference sequence). J gave up 4 bases and V 5 bases, and 6 bases lay outside the gene matches. The CDR3 sequence is CASSEIAGAYNEQFF. CDR3 in DNA: TGTGCCAGTAGTGAGATAGCGGGGGCGTACAATGAGCAGTTCTTC.

This clone was observed a single time. The CDR3 loop is CASSIHRPQHF. The CDR3 region has the DNA TGTGCCAGCAGTATCCACAGGCCCCAGCATTTT. The chain uses TRBV6-5 and TRBJ1-5; D not resolved. This CDR3 has 11 amino acids. The germline V gene encodes CDR1 MNHEY and CDR2 SVGAGI. The ends were cut back, 5 bases at V and 9 bases at J, with 8 bases in the middle.